This T cell receptor beta chain was identified during a study of blood T cell repertoires in COVID-19. On the study more broadly: The samples span acute and convalescent COVID-19 from the United States, Italy and Spain.

The V gene lost 6 bases and the J gene lost 16 bases, with 13 bases spanning the gap. The CDR3 extends over 11 amino acids. Method: immunoSEQ multiplex PCR; TCRdb's copy keeps in-frame clones and lacks some. The repertoire holds around 62,000 clones, with more than 80% as singletons. Sample: peripheral blood. The receptor was derived from a man aged 55 to 70 with acute or convalescent COVID-19. The chain recombines TRBV12-3 or TRBV12-4 with TRBJ1-6; D possibly corresponds to TRBD1 (6 bases). This CDR3 is CASSATGNLHF. Written as DNA, the CDR3 is TGTGCCAGCAGCGCAACAGGGAATCTCCACTTT.